This TCR beta chain was observed in a study of T cells after somatic rescue of genetic block. TCRdb keeps only in-frame clones here, not all; method: immunoSEQ multiplex PCR. Among tens of thousands of clones listed, around 92% were seen once. The sequencing input was peripheral blood mononuclear cells (PBMCs). This clonotype was obtained from a man aged 35 to 55.

CDR3 sequence (DNA): TGTGCCAGCAGTCAGGACGGGAGCTCCTACAATGAGCAGTTCTTC. Residues: CASSQDGSSYNEQFF. This sequence joins TRBV6-5 and TRBJ2-1; TRBD2 might be the D (6 bases). The CDR3 is 15 amino acids. CDR1 MNHEY and CDR2 SVGAGI come from the germline V gene. Trimming took off 5 bases at V and 0 bases at J, with 11 bases between the two ends.